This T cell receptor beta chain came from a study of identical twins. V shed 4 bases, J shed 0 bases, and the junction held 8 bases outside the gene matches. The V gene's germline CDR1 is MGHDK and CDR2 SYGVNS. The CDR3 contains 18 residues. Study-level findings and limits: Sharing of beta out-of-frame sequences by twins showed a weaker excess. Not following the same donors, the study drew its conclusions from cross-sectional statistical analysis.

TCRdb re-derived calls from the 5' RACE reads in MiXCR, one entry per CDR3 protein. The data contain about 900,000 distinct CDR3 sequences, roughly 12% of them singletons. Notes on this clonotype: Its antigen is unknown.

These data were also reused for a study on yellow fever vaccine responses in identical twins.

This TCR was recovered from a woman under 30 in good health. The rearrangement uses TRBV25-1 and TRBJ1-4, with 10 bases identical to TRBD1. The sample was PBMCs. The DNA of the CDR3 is TGTGCCAGCAGTGCCGGGACAGGGGACGTTGCAACTAATGAAAAACTGTTTTTT. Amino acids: CASSAGTGDVATNEKLFF. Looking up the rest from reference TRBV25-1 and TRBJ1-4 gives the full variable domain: EADIYQTPRYLVIGTGKKITLECSQTMGHDKMYWYQQDPGMELHLIHYSYGVNSTEKGDLSSESTVSRIRTEHFPLTLESARPSHTSQYLCASSAGTGDVATNEKLFFGSGTQLSVL.